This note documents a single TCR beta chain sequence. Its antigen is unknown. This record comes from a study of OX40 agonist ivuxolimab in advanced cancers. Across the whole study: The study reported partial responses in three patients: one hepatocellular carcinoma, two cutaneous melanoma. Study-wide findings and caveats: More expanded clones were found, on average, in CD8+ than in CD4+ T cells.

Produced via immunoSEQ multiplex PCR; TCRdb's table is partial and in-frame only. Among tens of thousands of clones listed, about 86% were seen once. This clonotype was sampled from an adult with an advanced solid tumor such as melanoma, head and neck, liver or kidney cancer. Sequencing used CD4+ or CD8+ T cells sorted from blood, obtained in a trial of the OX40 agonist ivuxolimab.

CDR3 sequence: CASTPTGGEQFF. The DNA for the CDR3 is TGTGCCAGCACTCCCACGGGCGGGGAGCAGTTCTTC. V gene TRBV6-6 combines with J gene TRBJ2-1, with a possible D match to TRBD2 (5 bases). Deletions cut 7 bases from V and 10 bases from J, with 14 bases between. CDR1 MNHNY and CDR2 SVGAGI come from the germline V gene (reference sequence). There are 12 residues in the CDR3.